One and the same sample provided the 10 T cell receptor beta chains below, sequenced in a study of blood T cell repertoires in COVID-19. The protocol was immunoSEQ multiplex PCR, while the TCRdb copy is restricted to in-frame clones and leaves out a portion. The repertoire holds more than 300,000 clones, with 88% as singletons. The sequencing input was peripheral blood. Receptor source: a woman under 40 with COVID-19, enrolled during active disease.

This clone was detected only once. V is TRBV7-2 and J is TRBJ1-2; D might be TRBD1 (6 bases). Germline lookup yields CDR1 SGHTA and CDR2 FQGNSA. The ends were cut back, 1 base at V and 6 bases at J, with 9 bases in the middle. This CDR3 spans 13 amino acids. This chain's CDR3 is CASSLEDRDGYTF. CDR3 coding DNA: TGTGCCAGCAGCTTAGAGGACAGAGATGGCTACACCTTC.

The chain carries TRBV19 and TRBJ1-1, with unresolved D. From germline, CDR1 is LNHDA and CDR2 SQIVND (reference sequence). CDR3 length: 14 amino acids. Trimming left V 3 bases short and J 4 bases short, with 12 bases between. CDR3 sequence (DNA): TGTGCCAGTAGTATCTACGCTGCCGGCACTGAAGCTTTCTTT. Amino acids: CASSIYAAGTEAFF.

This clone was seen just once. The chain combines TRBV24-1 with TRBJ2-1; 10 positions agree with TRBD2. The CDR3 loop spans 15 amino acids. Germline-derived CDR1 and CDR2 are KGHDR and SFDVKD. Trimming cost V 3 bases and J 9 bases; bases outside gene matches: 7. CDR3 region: CATSDRSGGAFEQFF. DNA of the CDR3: TGTGCCACCAGTGATAGGAGCGGGGGGGCCTTTGAGCAGTTCTTC.

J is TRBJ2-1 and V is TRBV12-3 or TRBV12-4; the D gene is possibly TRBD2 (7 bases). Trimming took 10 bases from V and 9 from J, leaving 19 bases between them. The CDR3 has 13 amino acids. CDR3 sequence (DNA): TGTGCCACCACGGGGGGCGTGACTCGTGAGCAGTTCTTC. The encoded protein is CATTGGVTREQFF.

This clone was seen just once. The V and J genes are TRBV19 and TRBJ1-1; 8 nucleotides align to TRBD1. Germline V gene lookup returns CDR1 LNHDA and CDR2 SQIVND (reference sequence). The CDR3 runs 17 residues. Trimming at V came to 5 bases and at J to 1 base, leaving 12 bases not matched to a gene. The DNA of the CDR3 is TGTGCCAGTAGTCTGCCCAGGACAGGGAAAGAGAACACTGAAGCTTTCTTT. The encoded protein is CASSLPRTGKENTEAFF.

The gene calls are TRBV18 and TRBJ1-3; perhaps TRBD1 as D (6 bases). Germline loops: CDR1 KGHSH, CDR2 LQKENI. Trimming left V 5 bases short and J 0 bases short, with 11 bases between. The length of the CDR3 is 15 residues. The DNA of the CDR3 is TGTGCCAGCTCAGCTGGGACACGCTCTGGAAACACCATATATTTT. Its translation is CASSAGTRSGNTIYF.

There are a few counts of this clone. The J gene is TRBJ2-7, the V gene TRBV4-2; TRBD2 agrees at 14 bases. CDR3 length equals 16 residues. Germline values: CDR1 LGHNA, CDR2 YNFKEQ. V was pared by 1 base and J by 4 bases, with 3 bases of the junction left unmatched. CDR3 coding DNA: TGTGCCAGCAGCCAAGCAGGGACTAGCGGGGGTTACGAGCAGTACTTC. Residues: CASSQAGTSGGYEQYF.

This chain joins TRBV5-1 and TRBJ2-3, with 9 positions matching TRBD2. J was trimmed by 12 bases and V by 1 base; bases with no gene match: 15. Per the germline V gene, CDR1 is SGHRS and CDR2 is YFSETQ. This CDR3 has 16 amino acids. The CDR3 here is CASSLSASSGDIFQYF. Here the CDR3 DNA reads TGCGCCAGCAGCTTGTCGGCGTCTAGCGGGGATATATTTCAGTATTTT. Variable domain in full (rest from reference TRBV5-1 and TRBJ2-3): KAGVTQTPRYLIKTRGQQVTLSCSPISGHRSVSWYQQTPGQGLQFLFEYFSETQRNKGNFPGRFSGRQFSNSRSEMNVSTLELGDSALYLCASSLSASSGDIFQYFGPGTRLTVL.

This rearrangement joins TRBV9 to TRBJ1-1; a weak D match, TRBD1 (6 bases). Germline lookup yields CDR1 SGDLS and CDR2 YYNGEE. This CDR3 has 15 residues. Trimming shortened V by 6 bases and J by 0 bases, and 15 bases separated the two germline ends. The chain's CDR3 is CASNILRTVNTEAFF. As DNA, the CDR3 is TGTGCCAGCAACATCCTAAGGACAGTGAACACTGAAGCTTTCTTT.

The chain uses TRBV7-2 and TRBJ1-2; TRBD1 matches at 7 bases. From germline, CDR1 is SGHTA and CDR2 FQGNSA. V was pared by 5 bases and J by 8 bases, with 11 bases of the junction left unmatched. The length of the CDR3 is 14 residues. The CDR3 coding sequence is TGTGCCAGCAGCCGGGACGGACAGGCCGGGGGCTACACCTTC. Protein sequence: CASSRDGQAGGYTF.